This TCR beta chain derives from a study of identical twins (dated by TCRdb to 2016 to 2017). Concerning the study at large: To test whether fetal clonotypes persist, the study used deep sequencing on TCR alpha and beta repertoires from monozygotic twins, unrelated adults of various ages, and cord blood. To rule out contamination, replicate twin experiments were performed at different times with different library preparation protocols. Beyond this particular receptor, the publication reports: Compared with coincidental sharing between unrelated individuals, out-of-frame TCR alpha sequences shared between twins showed an excess of sequences with low generation probability. Excess twin sharing in beta out-of-frame sequences was weaker because fewer shared sequences lowered the signal-to-noise ratio. Because the same donors could not be followed over many years, conclusions were based on cross-sectional statistical analysis. Out-of-frame TCR alpha sharing in monozygotic twins was systematically underestimated by recombination models, whereas sharing between unrelated individuals was in agreement with the recombination models. Invariant T cells such as MAIT and iNKT could partly confound zero-insertion analyses, although diverse VJ usage argued against such confounding for most clonotypes. Abundant cord blood beta clonotypes carried fewer insertions; young adult naive repertoires showed a weaker similar trend, while memory repertoires showed none.

CDR1 and CDR2 are drawn from the germline V gene: LGHNA, YNFKEQ. The CDR3, cysteine through phenylalanine, is 15 amino acids long. Just CDR3 DNA is preserved here, 45 bases in frame from base 1. The V end gives up 1 base and the J end 5 bases, leaving 5 bases in the junction not matched to a gene. Library method: 5' RACE. TCRdb records Illumina HiSeq 2000 as the sequencer. Template switching introduced a universal primer binding site; the final cDNA contained a unique molecular identifier, enabling accurate counting of TCR cDNA molecules. Specific primers in the conserved constant-segment region were used to synthesize first-strand cDNA for the TCR alpha and beta chains. To control for contamination, every cDNA library was double barcoded, receiving both a SMART-Mk sample barcode and Illumina barcodes. Two successive PCR steps introduced TruSeq adapter sequences along with Illumina sample barcodes. The Illumina HiSeq platform was used with custom primers to sequence TCR alpha and beta cDNA libraries. Processing in the source paper ran as follows. Raw reads were processed with MiGEC to extract unique molecular identifiers, and MiXCR was used to determine CDR3 positions. For each individual, recombination models were inferred using an EM algorithm with the repgenHMM and IGoR tools. The tcR package in R was used for shared clonotype analysis, with sharing normalized by the product of cloneset sizes. Out-of-frame nonproductive sequences were analyzed to study raw recombination free of thymic and clonal selection effects. TCRdb reworked the public reads: Q25 trimming with fastp, MiXCR clone assembly, productive beta chains retained. For every CDR3 protein sequence, its rows merge into one entry that carries the most common genes and DNA. TCRdb assigned the V and J calls; the authors' analysis was not used. The sample table contains 1.5 million to 2 million distinct CDR3 sequences; only one count was recorded for less than 35% of them. 0.25% to 0.3% of the sample lies in the top ten.

All donors were healthy Caucasians. Of note for this clonotype: This clone's antigen is unknown. Base qualities are missing; no much larger clone stands one base away.

The receptor was derived from a newborn girl in good health. Material: cord blood. The V and J segments used are TRBV4-2 and TRBJ2-3; the central 8 bases match TRBD2. In nucleotide form, the sequence is TGTGCCAGCAGCCAAGGAATAGCGGGGATAGATACGCAGTATTTT. Its protein reads: CASSQGIAGIDTQYF.